The rows below give T cell receptor beta chains drawn from one sample of a study of blood T cell repertoires in COVID-19. Clones were read by immunoSEQ multiplex PCR, and TCRdb kept only the in-frame ones, dropping some. This table holds 180,000 or so clones, 88% found once. The material sequenced was peripheral blood. Receptors originate from a woman under 40 with acute or convalescent COVID-19. Each CDR3 is given with its conserved first and last residue. Fields, in order: V gene, D gene, J gene, clone size, CDR3 protein, CDR3 DNA. The D gene is left open where the match is weak. Size values are once, few and many counts, or a class for expanded clones, and some rows have none.

>TRBV5-1|.|TRBJ2-3|.
CASSLLSSISGSSTDTQYF
TGCGCCAGCAGCTTGCTCTCGTCGATTAGCGGATCTAGCACAGATACGCAGTATTTT
>TRBV3-1/TRBV3-2|.|TRBJ1-3|.
CASSLPGFSGNTIYF
TGTGCCAGCAGCCTCCCGGGATTCTCTGGAAACACCATATATTTT
>TRBV5-1|.|TRBJ1-1|.
CASSYAGGGDTEAFF
TGCGCCAGCAGCTATGCCGGGGGTGGGGACACTGAAGCTTTCTTT
>TRBV15|.|TRBJ1-2|few
CATSEDRRYGYTF
TGTGCCACCAGCGAAGACAGACGCTATGGCTACACCTTC
>TRBV19|TRBD1|TRBJ2-1|.
CASRTRTGGRNEQFF
TGTGCCAGTAGGACAAGGACAGGGGGTAGGAATGAGCAGTTCTTC
>TRBV6-1|.|TRBJ1-5|.
CASSEVTAGARKPQHF
TGTGCCAGCAGTGAAGTCACAGCGGGGGCGAGGAAGCCCCAGCATTTT
>TRBV5-8|.|TRBJ2-3|.
CASSLSGLNTDTQYF
TGTGCCAGCAGCTTGAGCGGACTCAACACAGATACGCAGTATTTT
>TRBV3-1/TRBV3-2|.|TRBJ2-5|.
CASSPFEASYGETQYF
TGTGCCAGCAGCCCATTTGAGGCTTCTTATGGGGAGACCCAGTACTTC
>TRBV20-1|.|TRBJ2-4|.
CSASGGSTGIQYF
TGCAGTGCTAGTGGAGGGAGCACCGGCATTCAGTACTTC
>TRBV24-1|TRBD2|TRBJ2-3|.
CATSSLAGDSPDTQYF
TGTGCCACGAGCAGCCTAGCGGGAGACAGTCCAGATACGCAGTATTTT
>TRBV7-8|TRBD2|TRBJ2-7|.
CASNLAGGPPYEQYF
TGTGCCAGCAACCTAGCGGGAGGGCCCCCTTACGAGCAGTACTTC
>TRBV7-2|TRBD2|TRBJ2-1|.
CASSLDGSGAINEQFF
TGTGCCAGCAGCTTAGATGGTAGCGGGGCCATCAATGAGCAGTTCTTC
>TRBV6-1|.|TRBJ2-3|.
CASSESLAQQGRSQYF
TGTGCCAGCAGTGAATCCTTAGCCCAGCAGGGCCGTTCGCAGTATTTT
>TRBV2|.|TRBJ2-5|.
CATTRERSETQYF
TGTGCCACCACGAGGGAACGCTCGGAGACCCAGTACTTC
>TRBV4-1|.|TRBJ2-7|.
CASSQVDSRSYEQYF
TGCGCCAGCAGCCAAGTAGACAGTAGATCCTACGAGCAGTACTTC
>TRBV28|.|TRBJ1-1|.
CASSLTPEVEAFF
TGTGCCAGCAGTTTAACCCCAGAAGTTGAAGCTTTCTTT
>TRBV27|.|TRBJ2-1|.
CASSSSRTPLSYNEQFF
TGTGCCAGCAGTTCGTCTCGGACACCCCTTTCCTACAATGAGCAGTTCTTC
>TRBV28|.|TRBJ2-5|.
CASTGPAGTQYF
TGTGCCAGCACCGGACCGGCGGGGACCCAGTACTTC
>TRBV2|.|TRBJ2-2|.
CASSVGAMNTGELFF
TGTGCCAGCAGTGTAGGGGCGATGAACACCGGGGAGCTGTTTTTT
>TRBV20-1|.|TRBJ2-7|once
CSASPRPYEQYF
TGCAGTGCTAGTCCTAGGCCCTACGAGCAGTACTTC
>TRBV27|TRBD2|TRBJ2-3|.
CASAPRTSAISDTQYF
TGTGCCAGCGCACCGAGGACTAGCGCTATCTCAGATACGCAGTATTTT
>TRBV30|.|TRBJ2-7|.
CAWDLTGPLGQYF
TGTGCCTGGGACCTGACAGGACCTCTGGGGCAGTACTTC
>TRBV27|.|TRBJ2-1|.
CASSLQRANEQFF
TGTGCCAGCAGTTTACAGAGGGCAAATGAGCAGTTCTTC
>TRBV7-8|.|TRBJ1-1|.
CASSLFSDPMNTEAFF
TGTGCCAGCAGCCTCTTTAGCGATCCCATGAACACTGAAGCTTTCTTT
>TRBV3-1/TRBV3-2|.|TRBJ2-7|few
CASSQLLGAYEQYF
TGTGCCAGCAGCCAATTACTCGGGGCCTACGAGCAGTACTTC
>TRBV9|TRBD1|TRBJ2-2|.
CASSARDRGFPTGELFF
TGTGCCAGCAGCGCCCGGGACAGGGGATTTCCCACCGGGGAGCTGTTTTTT
>TRBV4-1|.|TRBJ1-2|.
CASSPQGTYGYTF
TGCGCCAGCAGCCCCCAGGGTACCTATGGCTACACCTTC
>TRBV5-6|.|TRBJ2-7|.
CASSLRRLYEQYF
TGTGCCAGCAGCTTGAGGAGGTTGTACGAGCAGTACTTC
>TRBV27|.|TRBJ1-4|.
CASSLTGSKQKLFF
TGTGCCAGCAGTTTGACGGGGTCGAAACAAAAACTGTTTTTT
>TRBV28|TRBD2|TRBJ2-2|.
CASSRAGVTGELFF
TGTGCCAGCAGTCGAGCGGGAGTCACCGGGGAGCTGTTTTTT
>TRBV5-1|.|TRBJ2-7|.
CASSATGLSSYEQYF
TGCGCCAGCAGCGCCACAGGCCTGAGCTCCTACGAGCAGTACTTC
>TRBV3-1/TRBV3-2|TRBD1|TRBJ2-1|.
CASSQGGQGAYNEQFF
TGTGCCAGCAGTCAAGGCGGACAGGGGGCCTACAATGAGCAGTTCTTC
>TRBV6-5|.|TRBJ2-5|.
CASRVPGRLQETQYF
TGTGCCAGCAGGGTCCCAGGGAGGCTTCAAGAGACCCAGTACTTC
>TRBV11-2|TRBD1|TRBJ1-3|.
CASSFDRGSNTIYF
TGTGCCAGCAGCTTTGACAGGGGCTCAAACACCATATATTTT
>TRBV10-3|TRBD1|TRBJ2-7|once
CAISGRGQGYEQYF
TGTGCCATCAGTGGGAGAGGACAGGGCTACGAGCAGTACTTC
>TRBV6-5|.|TRBJ2-7|.
CASSYSKLEDYEQYF
TGTGCCAGCAGTTACTCTAAACTAGAGGACTACGAGCAGTACTTC
>TRBV28|.|TRBJ2-1|few
CASNIESRDNEQFF
TGTGCCAGCAATATAGAGTCTCGGGACAATGAGCAGTTCTTC
>TRBV7-3|.|TRBJ1-5|.
CASSLTCLSRNQPQHF
TGTGCCAGCAGCTTAACGTGTCTAAGTCGAAATCAGCCCCAGCATTTT
>TRBV5-1|.|TRBJ1-3|.
CASSLPGDTIYF
TGCGCCAGCAGCTTACCCGGGGACACCATATATTTT
>TRBV11-3|TRBD2|TRBJ2-1|.
CASSLPSGALYNEQFF
TGTGCCAGCAGCTTACCTAGCGGGGCCCTTTACAATGAGCAGTTCTTC
>TRBV27|TRBD1|TRBJ1-2|.
CASSRQGKTNYGYTF
TGTGCCAGCAGTAGACAGGGCAAAACTAACTATGGCTACACCTTC
>TRBV9|.|TRBJ2-3|.
CASSTEPDTQYF
TGTGCCAGCAGCACGGAGCCAGATACGCAGTATTTT
>TRBV24-1|.|TRBJ2-2|.
CATQSTVQGPGELFF
TGTGCCACGCAATCTACCGTCCAGGGCCCCGGGGAGCTGTTTTTT
>TRBV27|.|TRBJ2-1|.
CASRPDFYNEQFF
TGTGCCAGTAGACCAGACTTTTACAATGAGCAGTTCTTC
>TRBV11-2|.|TRBJ2-7|.
CASSFPGAYEQYF
TGTGCCAGCAGCTTCCCAGGGGCATACGAGCAGTACTTC
>TRBV3-1/TRBV3-2|.|TRBJ2-2|.
CASSHRGNTGELFF
TGTGCCAGCAGCCACCGGGGAAACACCGGGGAGCTGTTTTTT
>TRBV19|.|TRBJ2-1|.
CASSIGPSIDEQFF
TGTGCCAGTAGTATTGGGCCCAGCATTGATGAGCAGTTCTTC
>TRBV5-1|.|TRBJ1-2|few
CASSLAAGNLYGYTF
TGCGCCAGCAGCTTGGCCGCGGGGAACCTCTATGGCTACACCTTC
>TRBV10-3|.|TRBJ2-3|.
CAIGAPYTDTQYF
TGTGCCATAGGGGCGCCGTACACAGATACGCAGTATTTT
>TRBV7-2|.|TRBJ2-1|.
CASSPGLRGYEQFF
TGTGCCAGCAGCCCGGGACTGAGAGGCTATGAGCAGTTCTTC